These 21 T cell receptor beta chains were all obtained from the same sample, sequenced in a study of cytomegalovirus exposure and HLA in healthy donors. Clones were read by immunoSEQ multiplex PCR, and TCRdb kept only the in-frame ones, dropping some. Of 250,000 to 400,000 clones in the sample, 88% were seen once. Sequencing was performed on PBMCs. The receptors were sampled from a man between 25 and 39 years old in good health and CMV-seronegative.

This sequence joins TRBV5-8 and TRBJ2-5, with TRBD1 identical over 7 bases. Per the germline V gene, CDR1 is SGHTS and CDR2 is YDEGEE. The CDR3 length is 15 residues. V gave up 4 bases and J gave up 3 bases; unmatched junction bases: 9. This CDR3 is CASSRPGTVKETQYF. In DNA, the CDR3 is TGTGCCAGCAGCCGCCCCGGGACAGTTAAAGAGACCCAGTACTTC.

V is TRBV7-9 and J is TRBJ1-4; maybe TRBD1 (6 bases). The CDR3 consists of 14 residues. V dropped 6 bases and J dropped 3 bases, with 11 bases sitting between them. Germline lookup yields CDR1 SEHNR and CDR2 FQNEAQ (reference sequence). In DNA, the CDR3 is TGTGCCAGCAGGCCACAGGGCGCTAATGAAAAACTGTTTTTT. Its translation is CASRPQGANEKLFF.

This clone is a singleton in its sample. The genes are TRBV6-1 and TRBJ2-7; D not certain. CDR1 is MNHNS and CDR2 is SASEGT in the germline V gene. V lost 8 bases and J 3 bases, leaving 17 bases between the germline ends. CDR3 size: 14 residues. The CDR3 loop is CASAPLLMLYEQYF. In DNA form, the CDR3 reads TGTGCCAGCGCACCCCTACTAATGCTCTACGAGCAGTACTTC.

V usage is TRBV12-5 and J usage is TRBJ1-1; TRBD1 aligns across 7 bases. Germline CDR1 and CDR2: LGHNT and FRNRAP. This CDR3 contains 16 residues. Trimming cost V 1 base and J 0 bases; bases outside gene matches: 5. CDR3 region: CASGLGGQALNTEAFF. In nucleotides, the CDR3 is TGTGCTAGTGGTTTGGGAGGACAGGCGTTGAACACTGAAGCTTTCTTT. Using reference TRBV12-5 and TRBJ1-1 for the parts outside the CDR3, the full variable domain is DARVTQTPRHKVTEMGQEVTMRCQPILGHNTVFWYRQTMMQGLELLAYFRNRAPLDDSGMPKDRFSAEMPDATLATLKIQPSEPRDSAVYFCASGLGGQALNTEAFFGQGTRLTVV.

This clone was found once. The V and J genes are TRBV18 and TRBJ2-1, with D perhaps matching TRBD1 (6 bases). V was pared by 5 bases and J by 7 bases, with 18 bases between. The CDR3 contains 15 residues. Germline V gives CDR1 KGHSH, CDR2 LQKENI. The CDR3 nucleotides are TGTGCCAGCTCATCTGGACAGCTGACCACTAATGAGCAGTTCTTC. Protein: CASSSGQLTTNEQFF.

The chain is built from TRBV29-1 and TRBJ1-1, with a weak D call TRBD1 (5 bases). The CDR3 length is 13 residues. The germline V and J ends were trimmed by 3 bases and 3 bases, with 11 bases remaining between them. The germline V gene encodes CDR1 SQVTM and CDR2 ANQGSEA. The CDR3 coding sequence is TGCAGCGTTGACCAGGGCCCATACACTGAAGCTTTCTTT. Translation: CSVDQGPYTEAFF.

The chain carries TRBV5-4 and TRBJ1-4; the match to TRBD1 covers 7 bases. V shed 4 bases, J shed 5 bases, and the junction held 2 bases outside the gene matches. Per germline, CDR1 SGHNT and CDR2 YYREEE (reference sequence). This CDR3 has 13 residues. CDR3 in amino acids: CASSLTGNEKLFF. For the CDR3, the DNA is TGTGCCAGCAGCCTGACAGGGAATGAAAAACTGTTTTTT.

This clone was seen only a few times. The rearrangement uses TRBV11-2 and TRBJ1-2; D ambiguous. The germline V and J ends were trimmed by 4 bases and 4 bases, with 10 bases remaining between them. The germline V gene has CDR1 SGHAT and CDR2 FQNNGV. The CDR3 covers 13 residues. CDR3 residues: CASSYDTTYGYTF. As DNA, the CDR3 is TGTGCCAGCAGCTATGACACGACCTATGGCTACACCTTC.

The J gene is TRBJ2-5, the V gene TRBV27; tentatively, D is TRBD1 (6 bases). Germline V lookup: CDR1 MNHEY, CDR2 SMNVEV (reference sequence). V was pared by 3 bases and J by 0 bases, with 14 bases between. The CDR3 covers 16 residues. CDR3 protein: CASSFGAGEHQETQYF. CDR3 in DNA: TGTGCCAGCAGTTTTGGGGCAGGGGAGCACCAAGAGACCCAGTACTTC.

The J gene is TRBJ2-1, the V gene TRBV6-5; D is perhaps TRBD1 (5 bases). Germline V gene sequence: CDR1 MNHEY, CDR2 SVGAGI. The CDR3 has 14 residues. Deletions cut 6 bases from V and 4 bases from J, with 13 bases between. This chain's CDR3 is CASRPARAYNEQFF. The CDR3 DNA is TGTGCCAGCAGGCCCGCCAGGGCGTACAATGAGCAGTTCTTC.

This clone was seen more than once but under ten times. The chain links TRBV18 to TRBJ2-5; D ambiguous. The V gene's germline CDR1 is KGHSH and CDR2 LQKENI. V dropped 3 bases and J dropped 5 bases, with 13 bases sitting between them. This CDR3 comprises 14 residues. The CDR3 reads CASSPQQVGETQYF. CDR3 nucleotides: TGTGCCAGCTCACCTCAACAAGTGGGCGAGACCCAGTACTTC.

The rearrangement links TRBV5-6 to TRBJ2-6, with D perhaps TRBD1 (5 bases). Trimming cost V 4 bases and J 3 bases, with 11 bases left between them. Germline lookup yields CDR1 SGHDT and CDR2 YYEEEE. The CDR3 totals 15 residues. The CDR3 DNA reads as TGTGCCAGCAGCGGCAGGGCGTATGGGGCCAACGTCCTGACTTTC. It yields the protein CASSGRAYGANVLTF. The full variable domain, completed using reference TRBV5-6 and TRBJ2-6, is DAGVTQSPTHLIKTRGQQVTLRCSPKSGHDTVSWYQQALGQGPQFIFQYYEEEERQRGNFPDRFSGHQFPNYSSELNVNALLLGDSALYLCASSGRAYGANVLTFGAGSRLTVL.

This clone appeared once. The V call is TRBV18, the J call TRBJ1-5, with D tentatively TRBD1 (6 bases). This CDR3 spans 16 amino acids. Trimming shortened V by 3 bases and J by 0 bases, and 12 bases separated the two germline ends. Looked up from germline, CDR1 is KGHSH and CDR2 is LQKENI. For the CDR3, the DNA is TGTGCCAGCTCACCCGGGACACAGTTTAGCAATCAGCCCCAGCATTTT. Translating gives CASSPGTQFSNQPQHF.

The V call is TRBV5-4, the J call TRBJ2-7; 9 nucleotides match TRBD1. Germline CDR1 reads SGHNT; CDR2 reads YYREEE (reference sequence). This CDR3 region has 17 residues. After removal of 1 base from V and 3 bases from J, the junction contained 11 bases not matched to a gene. CDR3 nucleotides: TGTGCCAGCAGCTTGCGCACCGGGACAGGGTTTGGCTACGAGCAGTACTTC. Amino acid sequence: CASSLRTGTGFGYEQYF.

This sequence joins TRBV5-4 and TRBJ2-1, with D uncertain. Germline lookup yields CDR1 SGHNT and CDR2 YYREEE (reference sequence). The CDR3 extends over 14 amino acids. Deletions cut 2 bases from V and 0 bases from J, with 6 bases between. CDR3 bases: TGTGCCAGCAGCTTCCCTAGCTCCTACAATGAGCAGTTCTTC. Residues: CASSFPSSYNEQFF. Full variable domain (remainder filled in from reference TRBV5-4 and TRBJ2-1): ETGVTQSPTHLIKTRGQQVTLRCSSQSGHNTVSWYQQALGQGPQFIFQYYREEENGRGNFPPRFSGLQFPNYSSELNVNALELDDSALYLCASSFPSSYNEQFFGPGTRLTVL.

This chain links TRBV11-1 with TRBJ1-3; possible D gene TRBD1, 6 bases. Germline-derived CDR1 and CDR2 are SGHAT and FQDESV (reference sequence). V lost 7 bases to trimming and J lost 0 bases, with 16 bases between them. This CDR3 has 16 amino acids. The chain's CDR3 is CASTGQPLSSGNTIYF. The CDR3 DNA is TGTGCCAGCACGGGACAACCTTTGAGCTCTGGAAACACCATATATTTT.

The chain has TRBV6-6 and TRBJ2-5, with unresolved D. CDR3 length: 12 amino acids. The V end lost 6 bases, the J end lost 4 bases, and 9 bases lay between the germline ends. Germline assignment: CDR1 MNHNY and CDR2 SVGAGI (reference sequence). The CDR3 loop is CASRELLETQYF. The CDR3 DNA follows: TGTGCCAGCAGAGAGCTTTTAGAGACCCAGTACTTC.

V and J are TRBV6-4 and TRBJ1-6; 7 positions match TRBD1. Germline CDR1 reads MRHNA; CDR2 reads SNTAGT. V lost 3 bases to trimming and J lost 6 bases; unmatched junction nucleotides: 5. This CDR3 has 15 residues. CDR3 sequence: CASSEVGQSNSPLHF. DNA of the CDR3: TGTGCCAGCAGTGAGGTGGGACAGAGTAATTCACCCCTCCACTTT.

The chain is built from TRBV29-1 and TRBJ2-1; 11 bases agree with TRBD1. J gave up 0 bases and V 7 bases, and 2 bases lay outside the gene matches. This CDR3 has 14 residues. The germline gives CDR1 SQVTM, CDR2 ANQGSEA. The CDR3, as DNA: TGCAGCGGGGACAGGGGGGTCTCCTACAATGAGCAGTTCTTC. Amino acid sequence: CSGDRGVSYNEQFF.

V gene TRBV6-1 combines with J gene TRBJ2-7; 9 bases match TRBD1. This CDR3 comprises 13 residues. The trim removed 6 bases at V and 3 bases at J, leaving 3 bases unmatched. The germline V gene encodes CDR1 MNHNS and CDR2 SASEGT. The chain's CDR3 is CASRGQGFYEQYF. Written as DNA, the CDR3 is TGTGCCAGCAGGGGACAGGGTTTCTACGAGCAGTACTTC.

The chain couples TRBV5-6 to TRBJ1-2; D is unresolved. This CDR3 is built from 14 residues. V dropped 4 bases and J dropped 7 bases, with 17 bases sitting between them. CDR1 is SGHDT, CDR2 YYEEEE, per germline. The CDR3 loop reads CASSPSTFSTGYTF. CDR3 nucleotides: TGTGCCAGCAGCCCCTCGACTTTCTCGACTGGCTACACCTTC. Full variable domain (missing parts from reference TRBV5-6 and TRBJ1-2): DAGVTQSPTHLIKTRGQQVTLRCSPKSGHDTVSWYQQALGQGPQFIFQYYEEEERQRGNFPDRFSGHQFPNYSSELNVNALLLGDSALYLCASSPSTFSTGYTFGSGTRLTVV.